The T cell receptor beta chain under discussion was sequenced for a study of T cell responses to AZD1222 COVID-19 vaccine. The study, taken as a whole, reports: Possibly, clonal diversity was underestimated; donors were largely white British and included more females. Spike was spanned by vaccine-associated CD4 TCRs, with dominance at 160-218 and 743-854. Close to half of spike-specific TCRs reportedly recognize unmutated variant regions.

The protocol was immunoSEQ multiplex PCR, while the TCRdb copy is restricted to in-frame clones and leaves out a portion. The sample records 80,000 to 100,000 clones, approximately 94% being singletons. This clone was recorded only once. Its target is unknown. Deletions cut 0 bases from V and 4 bases from J, with 4 bases between. This CDR3 is built from 13 residues. CDR1 MGHRA and CDR2 YSYEKL come from the germline V gene. The source material was peripheral blood, sampled on day 0 of AZD1222 vaccination. V and J are TRBV4-1 and TRBJ1-5; D uncertain. The origin of this receptor is an adult in good health. CDR3 loop: CASSQDPNQPQHF. CDR3 nucleotide sequence: TGCGCCAGCAGCCAAGACCCGAATCAGCCCCAGCATTTT.